This T cell receptor beta chain was found in a study of OX40 agonist ivuxolimab in advanced cancers. Background for the entire study: Ivuxolimab, which targeted the costimulatory receptor OX40 (CD134), was an agonistic, fully human IgG2 monoclonal antibody. Intravenous ivuxolimab was administered to patients every 2 weeks at six dose levels: 0.01, 0.1, 0.3, 1.5, 3 and 10 mg/kg. Of the approximately 54 patients in dose escalation, 19 had hepatocellular carcinoma, about 15 had melanoma, 9 had renal cell carcinoma and 9 had head and neck cancer. In the dose-escalation cohort, approximately 82% of patients were male, and the mean age was approximately 60 years, with a range of about 23 to 85. Prior anti-PD-1, anti-PD-L1 or anti-CTLA-4 therapy was permitted, and approximately 40% of dose-escalation patients had received checkpoint inhibitors. Partial responses were achieved by three dose-escalation patients, of whom one had hepatocellular carcinoma and two had cutaneous melanoma. Peripheral TCRbeta sequencing aimed to test whether ivuxolimab altered TCR sequence diversity and caused clonal T-cell expansion. The paper reports the monotherapy dose-escalation portion (N of about 50 patients) of the phase I ivuxolimab trial.

The full study reports these points: In the 0.1-3.0 mg/kg groups, partial responders were among the patients with the lowest normalized peripheral clonal expansion, particularly in CD8+ T cells. At doses from 0.1 to 3.0 mg/kg, clonal expansion was seen in both CD4+ and CD8+ blood T cells between baseline and week 6. Low levels of normalized T-cell clonal expansion were also shown by some nonresponding patients. After ivuxolimab, expanded clones were on average more numerous among CD8+ T cells than among CD4+ T cells. The antigen specificity of the clonally expanded peripheral T cells was not determined.

In the case of this clone: Its binding antigen is unknown. The record has no base qualities; no much larger clone is one base away.

The CDR3 measures 17 amino acids from cysteine to phenylalanine. Just CDR3 DNA is preserved here, 51 bases in frame from base 1. V loses 2 bases of germline sequence and J loses 0 bases, and the interval between the two ends is 18 bases. CDR1 and CDR2, looked up from the germline V gene (reference sequence), are SGHNT and YYREEE. The trial excluded patients who had a history of autoimmune disease or who were on systemic immunosuppression. In every dose cohort, peripheral blood was drawn for TCR sequencing at baseline, cycle 4 day 1, and cycle 7 day 1. The samples were taken from a phase I, first-in-human, multicenter, open-label dose-escalation trial of ivuxolimab. The trial enrolled adults with locally advanced or metastatic head and neck squamous cell, hepatocellular, melanoma or renal cell carcinoma. CD4+ and CD8+ T cells were sorted separately from peripheral blood before TCR sequencing. To sequence the TCRbeta CDR3 region, genomic DNA was isolated from the sorted cells. TCRbeta CDR3 regions were sequenced using the immunoSEQ Assay. Here the immuneACCESS table is served through TCRdb, limited to in-frame sequences with V and J called. Missing clones are a known gap in these copies; in checked studies unresolved V genes cover under half, and the rest lacks a known reason. This sample gives 20,000 or so clones in total; 77% of them show up just once. The biggest ten clones account for 16% of the sample.

This material consisted of CD4+ or CD8+ T cells sorted from blood, taken in a trial of the OX40 agonist ivuxolimab. The V and J segments used are TRBV5-4 and TRBJ2-7; the D gene is not confidently resolved. The source is an adult with an advanced solid tumor such as melanoma, head and neck, liver or kidney cancer. The nucleotide sequence reads as follows: TGTGCCAGCAGCTTAGCGTTGGAGACGGTAAGCTCCTACGAGCAGTACTTC. It translates as CASSLALETVSSYEQYF.